Only one count was recorded for the clone carrying this TCR beta chain. This entry is derived from a study of blood T cell repertoires in COVID-19. On the study more broadly: PBMCs, B-cell-depleted T cells, or T cells were the source of the cDNA or gDNA that made up the material.

Sequencing used immunoSEQ multiplex PCR; TCRdb keeps in-frame clones, though not all of them. The data hold around 150,000 clones, with over 60% observed a single time. J was trimmed by 4 bases and V by 1 base; bases with no gene match: 11. The CDR3 spans 17 residues. CDR1 is MNHNS and CDR2 is SASEGT in the germline V gene. This receptor was taken from an elderly woman with acute or convalescent COVID-19. The sample was peripheral blood. This chain joins TRBV6-1 and TRBJ2-7, with 9 bases identical to TRBD2. As DNA, the CDR3 is TGTGCCAGCAGTGAAGTTTCTAGCGGGATGGGGGTTTACGAGCAGTACTTC. Translating it yields CASSEVSSGMGVYEQYF.